This is a list of T cell receptor beta chains from one sample in a study of blood T cell repertoires in COVID-19. Measured with immunoSEQ multiplex PCR; TCRdb has only the in-frame clones, and not every one. Of hundreds of thousands of clones detected, 90% appear once; the ten largest clones hold about 1.7%. The sequencing input was PBMCs or T cells enriched from blood (not recorded which). These receptor sequences come from a woman between 18 and 29 years old with acute COVID-19. CDR3s include the opening cysteine and the closing phenylalanine or tryptophan. The order of the fields is J gene, clone size, CDR3 length, D gene, V gene, CDR3 protein, CDR3 DNA. The D gene is left open where the match is weak. Only part of the rows carry a size: once, few, many, or a class if the clone is expanded.

TRBJ1-3 . 19 TRBD1 TRBV6-2/TRBV6-3 CASSPRNRDRHTSGNTIYF TGTGCCAGCAGCCCGCGGAACCGGGACAGGCATACCTCTGGAAACACCATATATTTT
TRBJ2-1 . 15 TRBD2 TRBV5-1 CASSTSGSSYNEQFF TGCGCCAGCAGCACCAGCGGGAGCTCCTACAATGAGCAGTTCTTC
TRBJ2-7 . 19 TRBD2 TRBV10-3 CAISGLWSPLAGASYEQYF TGTGCCATCAGTGGCCTTTGGAGCCCCCTAGCGGGAGCCTCCTACGAGCAGTACTTC
TRBJ2-5 . 14 . TRBV5-4 CASSTLRGRETQYF TGTGCCAGCAGCACCCTCCGCGGCCGGGAGACCCAGTACTTC
TRBJ2-2 . 15 TRBD1 TRBV6-5 CASRRQGTNTGELFF TGTGCCTCCCGACGACAGGGGACAAACACCGGGGAGCTGTTTTTT
TRBJ2-7 . 16 TRBD2 TRBV15 CATSRGGLAGDYEQYF TGTGCCACCAGCAGAGGGGGACTAGCGGGAGACTACGAGCAGTACTTC
TRBJ1-5 . 14 TRBD1 TRBV3-1/TRBV3-2 CASSRTGEGSAQHF TGTGCCAGCAGCCGGACAGGGGAAGGCAGTGCCCAGCATTTT
TRBJ2-7 . 14 . TRBV9 CASSVEGRAYEQYF TGTGCCAGCAGCGTAGAGGGCAGGGCCTACGAGCAGTACTTC
TRBJ2-7 . 13 . TRBV27 CASSFESSYEQYF TGTGCCAGCAGTTTTGAGAGCTCCTACGAGCAGTACTTC
TRBJ2-5 . 14 TRBD2 TRBV28 CASSSPGLGETQYF TGTGCCAGCAGTTCTCCGGGACTAGGAGAGACCCAGTACTTC
TRBJ2-7 . 16 TRBD2 TRBV27 CASSSSGTSGSYEQYF TGTGCCAGCAGTTCATCCGGGACTAGCGGATCCTACGAGCAGTACTTC
TRBJ2-5 . 13 TRBD1 TRBV12-3/TRBV12-4 CASSLDRGKTQYF TGTGCCAGCAGTTTGGACAGGGGAAAGACCCAGTACTTC
TRBJ2-7 . 15 . TRBV7-2 CASSLGRDTSYEQYF TGTGCCAGCAGCTTAGGCCGGGATACCTCGTACGAGCAGTACTTC
TRBJ2-3 once 18 . TRBV28 CASSLFKGLALRTDTQYF TGTGCCAGCAGTTTATTTAAGGGTCTAGCCCTACGCACAGATACGCAGTATTTT
TRBJ1-1 . 13 . TRBV7-9 CASSPTVNTEAFF TGTGCCAGCAGCCCGACAGTGAACACTGAAGCTTTCTTT
TRBJ1-2 . 14 . TRBV28 CASSFLVGVGGYTF TGTGCCAGCAGTTTTCTCGTCGGGGTGGGTGGCTACACCTTC
TRBJ1-6 . 15 . TRBV9 CASSGDTGLGSPLHF TGTGCCAGCAGCGGGGACACCGGATTGGGATCACCCCTCCACTTT
TRBJ2-5 . 17 . TRBV28 CASSPETGPSYQETQYF TGTGCCAGCAGCCCCGAGACAGGTCCCAGTTACCAAGAGACCCAGTACTTC
TRBJ1-4 few 15 . TRBV4-1 CASSSGHSGNEKLFF TGCGCCAGCAGCTCGGGACACTCTGGTAATGAAAAACTGTTTTTT
TRBJ2-5 . 18 TRBD2 TRBV4-1 CASSQGTLILAGKETQYF TGCGCCAGCAGCCAAGGGACACTCATACTAGCGGGCAAAGAGACCCAGTACTTC
TRBJ2-1 . 12 . TRBV11-2 CASSLGPREQFF TGTGCCAGCAGCTTAGGTCCGCGCGAGCAGTTCTTC
TRBJ2-7 . 15 TRBD2 TRBV19 CASSISSGRVYEQYF TGTGCCAGTAGTATCTCTAGCGGGAGAGTCTACGAGCAGTACTTC
TRBJ2-2 . 13 . TRBV15 CATSRVRGGELFF TGTGCCACCAGCAGAGTCCGAGGAGGGGAGCTGTTTTTT
TRBJ2-6 . 17 TRBD1 TRBV18 CASSPGQGIGGANVLTF TGTGCCAGCTCACCGGGACAGGGGATCGGCGGGGCCAACGTCCTGACTTTC
TRBJ2-1 . 16 TRBD2 TRBV18 CASSATSGSSYNEQFF TGTGCCAGCTCAGCTACTAGCGGAAGCTCCTACAATGAGCAGTTCTTC
TRBJ2-7 . 14 TRBD1 TRBV7-3 CASSVGTGRFEQYF TGTGCCAGCAGTGTCGGGACAGGGAGGTTCGAGCAGTACTTC
TRBJ1-3 . 16 TRBD1 TRBV5-1 CASSFQQGAEGNTIYF TGCGCCAGCAGCTTCCAACAGGGGGCTGAGGGAAACACCATATATTTT
TRBJ1-1 . 15 TRBD1 TRBV18 CASSPNTGDRTEAFF TGTGCCAGCTCACCTAATACAGGGGATCGCACTGAAGCTTTCTTT
TRBJ1-2 . 13 . TRBV25-1 CASSESDLYGYTF TGTGCCAGCAGTGAATCCGATCTATATGGCTACACCTTC
TRBJ2-7 . 16 TRBD1 TRBV6-1 CASSEPPGQGRDEQYF TGTGCCAGCAGTGAACCCCCAGGACAGGGAAGAGACGAGCAGTACTTC
TRBJ1-5 . 15 . TRBV6-5 CASRKQGSNNQPQHF TGTGCCAGCAGGAAACAGGGAAGCAACAATCAGCCCCAGCATTTT
TRBJ2-5 . 16 TRBD2 TRBV2 CASSDGLAGDQGTQYF TGTGCCAGCAGTGATGGCCTAGCGGGTGACCAAGGGACCCAGTACTTC
TRBJ2-5 . 17 TRBD2 TRBV28 CASSVSGTKILQETQYF TGTGCCAGCAGTGTAAGCGGGACCAAGATACTCCAAGAGACCCAGTACTTC
TRBJ2-3 . 13 . TRBV30 CAWFLRNTDTQYF TGTGCCTGGTTCCTGAGAAACACAGATACGCAGTATTTT
TRBJ1-4 . 17 . TRBV5-8 CASSLYTGITTNEKLFF TGTGCCAGCAGCTTGTATACGGGGATCACAACTAATGAAAAACTGTTTTTT
TRBJ1-1 . 12 . TRBV23-1 CASSQLQYEAFF TGCGCCAGCAGTCAATTACAGTATGAAGCTTTCTTT
TRBJ2-6 once 18 TRBD2 TRBV27 CASSTTGTSYSGANVLTF TGTGCCAGCAGTACGACCGGGACTAGCTACTCTGGGGCCAACGTCCTGACTTTC
TRBJ2-1 . 20 TRBD2 TRBV3-1/TRBV3-2 CASSQKPGLAGVGSYNEQFF TGTGCCAGCAGCCAAAAACCGGGACTAGCGGGAGTTGGGTCCTACAATGAGCAGTTCTTC
TRBJ2-3 few 13 TRBD2 TRBV5-1 CASMGGSINTQYF TGCGCCAGCATGGGAGGGAGCATAAATACGCAGTATTTT
TRBJ1-2 . 14 . TRBV29-1 CSVEGLGQIRGYTF TGCAGCGTTGAAGGCTTAGGACAGATCCGGGGCTACACCTTC
TRBJ1-2 . 16 TRBD1 TRBV19 CASSITVGQGGIGYTF TGTGCCAGTAGTATCACCGTCGGACAGGGCGGTATTGGCTACACCTTC
TRBJ2-3 . 13 . TRBV5-4 CASRESSVDTQYF TGTGCCAGCAGGGAATCTAGCGTTGATACGCAGTATTTT
TRBJ2-3 . 16 TRBD2 TRBV5-1 CASSTASSGYTDTQYF TGCGCCAGCAGCACCGCCTCTAGCGGATACACAGATACGCAGTATTTT
TRBJ1-3 . 16 . TRBV7-9 CASSFGSVVTGNTIYF TGTGCCAGCAGCTTCGGTAGTGTGGTGACTGGAAACACCATATATTTT
TRBJ2-5 . 15 TRBD1 TRBV28 CASSLSRQGRETQYF TGTGCCAGCAGTTTATCCCGACAGGGAAGGGAGACCCAGTACTTC
TRBJ2-1 . 16 . TRBV9 CASSALDSAPHNEQFF TGTGCCAGCAGCGCCCTCGACAGCGCGCCTCACAATGAGCAGTTCTTC
TRBJ2-4 . 18 . TRBV30 CAWSAAGWALRAKNIQYF TGTGCCTGGAGTGCCGCCGGTTGGGCCCTCCGAGCCAAAAACATTCAGTACTTT
TRBJ2-1 . 13 . TRBV7-7 CASSSLGGNEQFF TGTGCCAGCAGCTCTTTGGGGGGCAATGAGCAGTTCTTC
TRBJ1-1 . 14 TRBD1 TRBV18 CASGEGQGATEAFF TGTGCCAGCGGGGAGGGACAGGGGGCAACTGAAGCTTTCTTT
TRBJ1-2 . 14 . TRBV4-1 CASSQVGARYGYTF TGCGCCAGCAGCCAAGTGGGGGCCCGATATGGCTACACCTTC
TRBJ1-1 . 11 . TRBV4-1 CASSHYTEAFF TGCGCCAGCAGCCACTACACTGAAGCTTTCTTT
TRBJ1-2 once 14 . TRBV5-6 CASSRLVLQAGYTF TGTGCCAGCAGCCGCCTTGTTTTACAGGCCGGCTACACCTTC
TRBJ2-5 . 16 TRBD2 TRBV2 CASSKTLAGKEETQYF TGTGCCAGCAGTAAAACTCTAGCGGGGAAAGAAGAGACCCAGTACTTC
TRBJ2-7 once 12 . TRBV2 CASSTSSYEQYF TGTGCCAGCAGCACGAGCTCCTACGAGCAGTACTTC
TRBJ1-2 few 11 TRBD1 TRBV25-1 CASSWTGGYTF TGTGCCAGCAGCTGGACAGGAGGCTACACCTTC
TRBJ1-6 . 13 . TRBV15 CATSRDYPAPLHF TGTGCCACCAGCAGAGATTATCCGGCACCCCTCCACTTT
TRBJ2-1 . 14 . TRBV28 CASSLSGDTNEQFF TGTGCCAGCAGTTTATCTGGGGACACCAATGAGCAGTTCTTC